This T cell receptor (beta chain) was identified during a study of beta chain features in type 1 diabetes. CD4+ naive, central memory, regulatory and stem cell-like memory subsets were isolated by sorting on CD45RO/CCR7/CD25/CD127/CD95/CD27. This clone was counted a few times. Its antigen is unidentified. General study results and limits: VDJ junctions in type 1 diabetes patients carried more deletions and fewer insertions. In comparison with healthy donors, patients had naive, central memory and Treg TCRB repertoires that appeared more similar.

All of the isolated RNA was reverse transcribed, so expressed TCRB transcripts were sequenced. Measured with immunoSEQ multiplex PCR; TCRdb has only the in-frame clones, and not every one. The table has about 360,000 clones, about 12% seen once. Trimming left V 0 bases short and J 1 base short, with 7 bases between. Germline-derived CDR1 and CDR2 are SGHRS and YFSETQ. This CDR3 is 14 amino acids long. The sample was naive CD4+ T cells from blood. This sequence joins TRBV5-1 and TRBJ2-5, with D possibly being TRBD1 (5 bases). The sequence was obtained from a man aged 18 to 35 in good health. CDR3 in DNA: TGCGCCAGCAGCTTGGGACAGCCCCAAGAGACCCAGTACTTC. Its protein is CASSLGQPQETQYF.